These 5 T cell receptor beta chains came from one sample sequenced in a study of blood T cell repertoires in COVID-19 (dated by TCRdb to the early 2020s). Library construction relied on the immunoSEQ multiplex PCR assay. Imported from immuneACCESS, the table was reduced by TCRdb to in-frame sequences with V and J called. These copies leave out some clones; in studies compared against another copy, an unresolved V gene accounts for under half, and the cause of the remainder is not known. The sample table records approximately 84,000 clones; 75% to 85% of these occur just once. The ten largest clonotypes hold roughly 30% of the sample. The sequenced sample consisted of peripheral blood. These receptors originate from a woman older than 75 with acute or convalescent COVID-19.

V usage is TRBV19 and J usage is TRBJ2-5, with D possibly matching TRBD1 (6 bases). Germline loops: CDR1 LNHDA, CDR2 SQIVND (reference sequence). This CDR3 is 15 amino acids long. V was trimmed by 3 bases and J by 4 bases, leaving 15 bases between them. The CDR3 here is CASSIMTGRGETQYF. CDR3 coding DNA: TGTGCCAGTAGTATCATGACAGGCCGGGGAGAGACCCAGTACTTC.

This clone turned up a few times. V is TRBV6-6 and J is TRBJ1-6; the D gene is possibly TRBD1 (6 bases). CDR1 is MNHNY, CDR2 SVGAGI, per germline (reference sequence). CDR3 length: 17 amino acids. Trimming stripped 5 bases from V and 6 bases from J, with 20 bases between. The CDR3 protein is CASSRNRETLGNSPLHF. The CDR3 DNA reads as TGTGCCAGCAGTCGCAACAGGGAAACGCTGGGTAATTCACCCCTCCACTTT.

This chain connects TRBV27 to TRBJ1-1, with 7 bases that match TRBD1. With V trimmed by 6 bases and J by 2 bases, 6 bases remained unmatched. Germline loops: CDR1 MNHEY, CDR2 SMNVEV (reference sequence). This CDR3 contains 14 residues. CDR3 sequence: CASRTRDRNTEAFF. CDR3 coding DNA: TGTGCCAGCAGGACTCGGGACAGAAACACTGAAGCTTTCTTT.

This chain joins TRBV9 and TRBJ1-2, with 10 bases identical to TRBD1. V lost 1 base and J lost 3; bases outside the gene matches: 3. The CDR3 runs 15 residues. Germline CDR1 reads SGDLS; CDR2 reads YYNGEE. The CDR3 loop is CASSVSTGGYYGYTF. CDR3 coding DNA: TGTGCCAGCAGCGTATCGACAGGGGGCTACTATGGCTACACCTTC. Together with reference TRBV9 and TRBJ1-2, the CDR3 gives the full variable domain: DSGVTQTPKHLITATGQRVTLRCSPRSGDLSVYWYQQSLDQGLQFLIQYYNGEERAKGNILERFSAQQFPDLHSELNLSSLELGDSALYFCASSVSTGGYYGYTFGSGTRLTVV.

V usage is TRBV12-3 or TRBV12-4 and J usage is TRBJ2-1, with D uncertain. Trimming shortened V by 6 bases and J by 6 bases, and 6 bases separated the two germline ends. CDR3 size: 11 residues. This CDR3 is CASSYFNEQFF. Here the CDR3 DNA reads TGTGCCAGCAGCTATTTCAATGAGCAGTTCTTC.